The present entry profiles one T cell receptor beta chain with its context. This clonotype was counted only a few times. Its antigen is currently not known. Base-call qualities are not available, and no considerably larger clone is one nucleotide away. Flow cytometry had shown CD8+CD57+ cell expansion in the patients selected for sequencing. Severe acquired aplastic anemia was diagnosed in all patients according to International Study of Aplastic Anemia and Agranulocytosis and Camitta criteria. At the time blood was sampled, none of the patients had received any therapy. In the study, sorted CD4+ and CD8+ blood T cells from patients with severe aplastic anemia and from healthy subjects underwent deep sequencing of TCR repertoires. Patients were enrolled under clinicaltrials.gov protocols 00001620, 01623167, 00001397, 00071045, 00081523 and 00961064 in the USA. Ficoll-Paque density gradient centrifugation was used to isolate peripheral blood mononuclear cells. Before DNA extraction, CD4+ and CD8+ T cells were sorted with FACS or magnetic beads.

Profiling of TCR beta VDJ combinations and CDR3 sequences used genomic DNA as the template. An Illumina HiSeq 2000 was the platform used for TCR repertoire sequencing. The authors' pipeline ran thus. Repertoire assessment relied on Simpson's diversity index, CDR3 size and DJ length profiles, and TRBV/TRBJ rearrangement plots. Whichever DNA sequence was most abundant in the deep sequencing data was defined as the immunodominant clone. CDR3 amino acid sequences were checked for sharing between subjects and were compared against published repertoires and the VDJdb database. TCRdb applied fastp at Q25 and MiXCR to the public reads, then kept only in-frame beta chains. CDR3 protein sequences are deduplicated, and each keeps its most common genes and DNA. The V and J calls and clone size come from TCRdb's table, not from the authors' own analysis. This sample gives 150,000 or so distinct CDR3 sequences in total; around half of them show up just once. The ten largest clones add up to more than 1% of the sample.

The data stem from a study of CD8+CD57+ T cells in acquired aplastic anemia (dated by TCRdb to 2016 to 2019). General notes on the study: On average, sorted CD4+ and CD8+ cells yielded 2.5 to 3.5 ug of extracted DNA, with a range of roughly 0.17 to 30 ug. CD8+CD57+ expansion was defined as a frequency above the mean frequency observed in healthy subjects.

What the work shows at the level of the full study, not this receptor alone: Roughly 30 CD8+ CDR3 sequences were found to be shared between patients and controls, but these sequences appeared to be highly expressed in patients and within the immunodominant clones of the patients. Patients and healthy controls showed no significant difference in CD8+ Simpson's diversity (P=0.060).

Sequenced material: sorted CD4+, CD8+, or CD8+CD57+ T cells (not recorded which) from PBMCs. The TCR was taken from a human donor with aplastic anemia.

The DNA sequence is TGTGCCAGCAGTGAGGGGGGGTCAGGGGAGACCCAGTACTTC. It encodes CASSEGGSGETQYF. Recombination linked TRBV6-1 to TRBJ2-5, with 7 junctional bases fitting TRBD2. CDR1 and CDR2 are read off the germline V gene as MNHNS and SASEGT. From V the trimming removes 3 bases and from J it removes 5 bases, while the gene matches leave 6 bases of the junction unaccounted for. From its cysteine to its phenylalanine, the CDR3 spans 14 amino acids. CDR3 DNA only is kept here, 42 bases in frame from base 1.